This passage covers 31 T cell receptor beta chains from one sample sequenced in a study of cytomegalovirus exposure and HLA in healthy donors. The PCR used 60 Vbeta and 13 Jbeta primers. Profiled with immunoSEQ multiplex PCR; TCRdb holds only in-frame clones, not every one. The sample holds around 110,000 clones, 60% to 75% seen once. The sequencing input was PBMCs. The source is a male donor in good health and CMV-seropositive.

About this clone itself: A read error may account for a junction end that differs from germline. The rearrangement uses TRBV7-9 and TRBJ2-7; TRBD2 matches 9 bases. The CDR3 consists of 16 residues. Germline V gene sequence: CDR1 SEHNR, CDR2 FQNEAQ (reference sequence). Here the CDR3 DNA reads TGTGCCAGCAGCTCGACTAGACTAGCGGTCTCCCACGAGCAGTACTTC. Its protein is CASSSTRLAVSHEQYF.

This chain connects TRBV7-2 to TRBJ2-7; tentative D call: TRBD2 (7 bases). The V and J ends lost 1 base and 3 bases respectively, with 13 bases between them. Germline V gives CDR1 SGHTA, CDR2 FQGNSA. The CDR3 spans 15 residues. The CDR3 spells CASSLVGGALYEQYF. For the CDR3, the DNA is TGTGCCAGCAGCTTAGTAGGGGGGGCCCTCTACGAGCAGTACTTC. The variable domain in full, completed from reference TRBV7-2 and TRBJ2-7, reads GAGVSQSPSNKVTEKGKDVELRCDPISGHTALYWYRQSLGQGLEFLIYFQGNSAPDKSGLPSDRFSAERTGGSVSTLTIQRTQQEDSAVYLCASSLVGGALYEQYFGPGTRLTVT.

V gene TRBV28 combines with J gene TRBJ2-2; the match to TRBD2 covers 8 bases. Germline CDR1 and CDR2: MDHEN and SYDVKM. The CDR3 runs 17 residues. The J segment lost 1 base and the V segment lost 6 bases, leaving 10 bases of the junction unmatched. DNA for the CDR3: TGTGCCAGCAGCACCCCGACTAGCGAACTGAACACCGGGGAGCTGTTTTTT. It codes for CASSTPTSELNTGELFF.

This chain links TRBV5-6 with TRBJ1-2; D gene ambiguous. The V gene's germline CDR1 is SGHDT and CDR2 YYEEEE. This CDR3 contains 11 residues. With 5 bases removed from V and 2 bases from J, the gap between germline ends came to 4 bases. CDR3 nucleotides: TGTGCCAGCAGTGCGAACTATGGCTACACCTTC. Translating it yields CASSANYGYTF.

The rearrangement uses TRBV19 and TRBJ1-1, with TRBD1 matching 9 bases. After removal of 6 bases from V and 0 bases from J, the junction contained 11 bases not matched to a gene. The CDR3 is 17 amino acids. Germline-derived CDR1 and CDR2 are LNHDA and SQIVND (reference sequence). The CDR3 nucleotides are TGTGCCAGTAGACTCCCGGGACAGGGAGCCTTGAACACTGAAGCTTTCTTT. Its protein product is CASRLPGQGALNTEAFF.

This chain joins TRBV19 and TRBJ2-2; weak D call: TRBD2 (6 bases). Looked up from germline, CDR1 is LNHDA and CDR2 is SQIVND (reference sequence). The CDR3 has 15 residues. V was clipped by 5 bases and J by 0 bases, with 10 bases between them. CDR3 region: CASSDWGANTGELFF. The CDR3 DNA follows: TGTGCCAGTAGTGACTGGGGGGCGAACACCGGGGAGCTGTTTTTT.

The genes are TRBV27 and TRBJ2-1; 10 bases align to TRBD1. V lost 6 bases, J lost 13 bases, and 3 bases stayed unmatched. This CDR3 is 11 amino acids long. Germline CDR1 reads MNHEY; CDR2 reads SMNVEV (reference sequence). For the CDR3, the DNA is TGTGCCAGCAGAGGACAGGGGGGTCAGTTCTTC. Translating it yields CASRGQGGQFF.

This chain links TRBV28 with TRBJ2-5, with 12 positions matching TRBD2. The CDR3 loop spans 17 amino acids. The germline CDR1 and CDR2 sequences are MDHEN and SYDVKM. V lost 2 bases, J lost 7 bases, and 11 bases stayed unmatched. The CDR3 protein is CASSLPRLAGERTTQYF. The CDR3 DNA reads TGTGCCAGCAGTTTACCGCGACTAGCGGGAGAAAGGACGACCCAGTACTTC. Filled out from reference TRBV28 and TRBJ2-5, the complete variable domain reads DVKVTQSSRYLVKRTGEKVFLECVQDMDHENMFWYRQDPGLGLRLIYFSYDVKMKEKGDIPEGYSVSREKKERFSLILESASTNQTSMYLCASSLPRLAGERTTQYFGPGTRLLVL.

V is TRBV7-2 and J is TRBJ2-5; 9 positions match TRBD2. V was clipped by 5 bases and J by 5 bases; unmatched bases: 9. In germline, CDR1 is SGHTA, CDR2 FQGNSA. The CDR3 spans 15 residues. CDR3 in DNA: TGTGCCAGCAGCCCTACTGGCGGGGGGGCTGAGACCCAGTACTTC. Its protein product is CASSPTGGGAETQYF.

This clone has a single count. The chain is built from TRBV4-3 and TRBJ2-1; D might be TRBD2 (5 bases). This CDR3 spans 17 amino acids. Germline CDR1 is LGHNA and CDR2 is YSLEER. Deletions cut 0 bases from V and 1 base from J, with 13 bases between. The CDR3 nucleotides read TGCGCCAGCAGCCAAGATCGAGCGGCCTGGTCCTACAATGAGCAGTTCTTC. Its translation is CASSQDRAAWSYNEQFF.

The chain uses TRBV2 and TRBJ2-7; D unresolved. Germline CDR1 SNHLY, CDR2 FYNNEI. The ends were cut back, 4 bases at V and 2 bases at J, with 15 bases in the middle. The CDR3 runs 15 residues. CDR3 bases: TGTGCCAGCAGTGTCTCGGCTAGTGGCCCCTACGAGCAGTACTTC. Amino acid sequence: CASSVSASGPYEQYF.

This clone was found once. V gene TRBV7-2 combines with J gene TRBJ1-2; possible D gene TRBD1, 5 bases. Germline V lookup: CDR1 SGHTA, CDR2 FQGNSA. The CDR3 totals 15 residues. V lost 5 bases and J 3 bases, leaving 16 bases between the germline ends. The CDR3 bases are TGTGCCAGCAGCCTCCTGAGGTCGGGGGACTATGGCTACACCTTC. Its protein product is CASSLLRSGDYGYTF.

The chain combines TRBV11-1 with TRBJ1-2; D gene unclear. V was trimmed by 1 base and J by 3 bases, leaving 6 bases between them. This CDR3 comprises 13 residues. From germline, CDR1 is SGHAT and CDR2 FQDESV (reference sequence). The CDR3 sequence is CASSLERDYGYTF. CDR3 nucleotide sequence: TGTGCCAGCAGCTTAGAACGCGACTATGGCTACACCTTC.

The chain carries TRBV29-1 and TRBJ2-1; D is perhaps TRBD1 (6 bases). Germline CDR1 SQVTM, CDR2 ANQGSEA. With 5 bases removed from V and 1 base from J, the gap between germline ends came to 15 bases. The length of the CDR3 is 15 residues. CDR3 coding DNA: TGCAGCGTTCCGACCAGGGGAAAATCCTACAATGAGCAGTTCTTC. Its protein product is CSVPTRGKSYNEQFF.

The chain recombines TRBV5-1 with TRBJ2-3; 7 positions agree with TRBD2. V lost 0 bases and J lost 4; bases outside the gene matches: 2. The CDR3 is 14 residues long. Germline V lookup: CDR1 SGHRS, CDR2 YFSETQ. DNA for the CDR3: TGCGCCAGCAGCTTGGCGGGGGGTGCAGATACGCAGTATTTT. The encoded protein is CASSLAGGADTQYF.

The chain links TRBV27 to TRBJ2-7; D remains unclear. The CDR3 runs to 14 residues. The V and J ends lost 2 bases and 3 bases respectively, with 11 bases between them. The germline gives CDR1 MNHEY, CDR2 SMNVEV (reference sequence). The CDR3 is CASSLSLVGYEQYF. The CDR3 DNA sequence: TGTGCCAGCAGTTTAAGTTTAGTTGGCTACGAGCAGTACTTC.

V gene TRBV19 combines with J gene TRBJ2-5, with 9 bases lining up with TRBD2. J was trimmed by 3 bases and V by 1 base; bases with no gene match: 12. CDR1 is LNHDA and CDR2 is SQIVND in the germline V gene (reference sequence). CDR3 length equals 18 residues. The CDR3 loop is CASSIGFVSGGGKETQYF. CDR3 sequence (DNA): TGTGCCAGTAGTATAGGCTTCGTTAGCGGGGGTGGTAAAGAGACCCAGTACTTC.

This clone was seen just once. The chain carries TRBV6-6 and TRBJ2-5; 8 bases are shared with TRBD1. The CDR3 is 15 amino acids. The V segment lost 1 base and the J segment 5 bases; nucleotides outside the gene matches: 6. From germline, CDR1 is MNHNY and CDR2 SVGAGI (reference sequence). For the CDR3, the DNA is TGTGCCAGCAGTTACTTAGGGACAGGCGGGGAGACCCAGTACTTC. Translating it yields CASSYLGTGGETQYF.

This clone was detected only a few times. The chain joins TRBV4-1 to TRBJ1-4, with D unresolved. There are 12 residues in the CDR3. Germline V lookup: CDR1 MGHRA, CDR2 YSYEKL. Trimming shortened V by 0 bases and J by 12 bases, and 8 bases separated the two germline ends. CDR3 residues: CASSQDGTELFF. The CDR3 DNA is TGCGCCAGCAGCCAAGACGGCACAGAACTGTTTTTT.

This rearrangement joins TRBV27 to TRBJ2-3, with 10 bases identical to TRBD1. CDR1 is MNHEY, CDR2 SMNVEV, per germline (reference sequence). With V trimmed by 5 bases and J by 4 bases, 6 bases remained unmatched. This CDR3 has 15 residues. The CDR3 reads CASSDGTGDSDTQYF. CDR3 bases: TGTGCCAGCAGTGATGGGACAGGGGATTCAGATACGCAGTATTTT.

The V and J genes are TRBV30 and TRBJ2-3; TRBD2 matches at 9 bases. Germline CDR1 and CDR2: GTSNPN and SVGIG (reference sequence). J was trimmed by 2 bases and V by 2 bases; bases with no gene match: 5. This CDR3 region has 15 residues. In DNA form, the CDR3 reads TGTGCCTGGAGTCTTCTAGCGGGGCCCACAGATACGCAGTATTTT. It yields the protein CAWSLLAGPTDTQYF.

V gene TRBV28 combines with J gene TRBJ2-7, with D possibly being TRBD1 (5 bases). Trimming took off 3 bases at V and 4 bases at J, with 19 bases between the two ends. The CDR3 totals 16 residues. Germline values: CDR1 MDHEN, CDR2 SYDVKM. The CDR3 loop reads CASSFSTLPGQYEQYF. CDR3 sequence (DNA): TGTGCCAGCAGTTTTTCGACGTTGCCAGGGCAGTACGAGCAGTACTTC.

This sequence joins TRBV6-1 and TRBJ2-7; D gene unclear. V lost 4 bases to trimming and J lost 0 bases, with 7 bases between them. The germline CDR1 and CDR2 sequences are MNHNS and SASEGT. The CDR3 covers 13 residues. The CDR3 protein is CASSVTSSYEQYF. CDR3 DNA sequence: TGTGCCAGCAGTGTAACGAGCTCCTACGAGCAGTACTTC.

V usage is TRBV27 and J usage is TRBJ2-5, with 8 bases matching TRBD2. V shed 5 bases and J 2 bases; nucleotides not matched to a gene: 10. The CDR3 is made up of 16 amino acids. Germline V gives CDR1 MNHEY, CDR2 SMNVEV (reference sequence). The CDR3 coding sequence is TGTGCCAGCAGTCAGCGGGGGACAAATCCTCAAGAGACCCAGTACTTC. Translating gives CASSQRGTNPQETQYF.

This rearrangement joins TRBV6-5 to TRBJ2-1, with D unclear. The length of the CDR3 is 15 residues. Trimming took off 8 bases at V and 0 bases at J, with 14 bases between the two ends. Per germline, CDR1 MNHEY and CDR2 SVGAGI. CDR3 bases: TGTGCCAGCGGGCGTCAGTGGTCCTCCTACAATGAGCAGTTCTTC. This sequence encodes CASGRQWSSYNEQFF.

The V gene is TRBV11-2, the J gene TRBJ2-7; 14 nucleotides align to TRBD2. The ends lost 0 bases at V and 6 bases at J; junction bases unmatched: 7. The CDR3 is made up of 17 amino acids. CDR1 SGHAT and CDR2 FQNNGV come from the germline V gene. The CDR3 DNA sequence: TGTGCCAGCAGCTTAGATCTGACAGGGACTAGCGGGAGCGAGCAGTACTTC. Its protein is CASSLDLTGTSGSEQYF.

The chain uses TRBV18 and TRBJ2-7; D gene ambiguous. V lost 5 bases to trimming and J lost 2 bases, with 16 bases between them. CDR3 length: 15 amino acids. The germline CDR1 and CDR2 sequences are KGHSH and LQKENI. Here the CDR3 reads CASSYSDTLPYEQYF. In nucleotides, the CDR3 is TGTGCCAGCTCATACTCTGACACCCTTCCCTACGAGCAGTACTTC.

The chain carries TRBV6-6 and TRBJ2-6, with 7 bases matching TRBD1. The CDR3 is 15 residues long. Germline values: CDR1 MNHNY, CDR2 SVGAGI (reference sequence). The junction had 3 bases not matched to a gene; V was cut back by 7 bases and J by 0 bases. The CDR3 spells CASNRGSSGANVLTF. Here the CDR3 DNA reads TGTGCCAGCAACAGGGGTAGCTCTGGGGCCAACGTCCTGACTTTC.

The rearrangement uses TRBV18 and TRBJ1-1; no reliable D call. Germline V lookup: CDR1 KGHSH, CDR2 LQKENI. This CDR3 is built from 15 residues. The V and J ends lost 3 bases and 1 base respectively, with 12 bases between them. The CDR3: CASSPYAVANTEAFF. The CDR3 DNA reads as TGTGCCAGCTCACCCTACGCGGTAGCGAACACTGAAGCTTTCTTT.

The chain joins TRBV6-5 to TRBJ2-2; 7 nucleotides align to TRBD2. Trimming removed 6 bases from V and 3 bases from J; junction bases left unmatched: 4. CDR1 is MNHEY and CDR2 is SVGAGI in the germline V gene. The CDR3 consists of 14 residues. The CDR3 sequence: CASRRTRDTGELFF. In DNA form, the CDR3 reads TGTGCCAGCAGACGGACTAGGGACACCGGGGAGCTGTTTTTT.

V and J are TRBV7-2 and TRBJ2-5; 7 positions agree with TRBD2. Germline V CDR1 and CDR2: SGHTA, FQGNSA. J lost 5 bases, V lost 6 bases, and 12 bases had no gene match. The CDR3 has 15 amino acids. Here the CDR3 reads CASSSGTRRGETQYF. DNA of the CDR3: TGTGCCAGCAGTTCCGGGACCCGGCGGGGGGAGACCCAGTACTTC.